These T cell receptor beta chains were read from a single sample in a study of T cell responses to AZD1222 COVID-19 vaccine. Sequenced by immunoSEQ multiplex PCR; TCRdb stores in-frame clones only, minus some. The top ten hold around 3.6% of the sample, which has more than 130,000 clones, less than 95% seen once. This material consisted of peripheral blood, taken on day 0 of AZD1222 vaccination. The receptor source for this set is an adult in good health. Each CDR3 is given without its conserved first and last residue. Each record gives: V gene, CDR3 length, CDR3 protein.

TRBV11-3 | 14 | ASTEPGRVNTGELF
TRBV3-1/TRBV3-2 | 15 | ASSRISGSGWENTIY
TRBV29-1 | 9 | SVVPQETQY
TRBV5-1 | 13 | ASSLTPLRGYGYT
TRBV12-3/TRBV12-4 | 11 | ASSPRQGYEQY
TRBV4-2 | 15 | ASSQDFGGQGQETQY
TRBV19 | 10 | ASRRAYNEQF
TRBV4-1 | 14 | ASSQDIQYSNQPQH
TRBV7-9 | 13 | ASTGRWGSSYEQY
TRBV9 | 18 | ASSVALGTSGGGGTDTQY
TRBV7-2 | 13 | ASSLLGEAYNEQF
TRBV30 | 10 | AWSGGPWEQY
TRBV24-1 | 11 | ATSAGQYNEQF
TRBV5-5 | 14 | ASSLEPGPQNEKLF
TRBV12-3/TRBV12-4 | 11 | ASSFSDGLEQF
TRBV4-2 | 11 | ASSQETGNTIY
TRBV28 | 11 | ASSYREKETQY
TRBV7-8 | 15 | ASSTFDRVYSNQPQH
TRBV6-5 | 12 | ASSVGVPNYGYT
TRBV5-6 | 12 | ASTQAGGWDEQY
TRBV12-5 | 9 | ASGDTGELF
TRBV2 | 12 | ASSGTDTAPRAF
TRBV29-1 | 10 | SVGATNEKLF
TRBV2 | 10 | ASRISTDTQY
TRBV27 | 15 | ASSSGTSGGNQETQY
TRBV30 | 11 | AWSGQGNQPQH
TRBV19 | 12 | ASMEMTATGELF
TRBV13 | 12 | ASSPGRTTNEQF
TRBV30 | 10 | ASDMLNTEAF
TRBV6-5 | 12 | ASSRDRGQDTQY
TRBV7-8 | 13 | ASSLGGSSGNTIY
TRBV9 | 13 | ASSVTRASNQPQH
TRBV7-6 | 13 | ASSLLQGANTEAF
TRBV3-1/TRBV3-2 | 13 | ASSQRSRDNSPLH
TRBV7-3 | 11 | ASSPGTGTEAF
TRBV10-3 | 12 | ATGFGESQETQY
TRBV5-1 | 12 | ASSLYDNKETQY
TRBV30 | 13 | AWSPGTTSNQPQH
TRBV7-7 | 13 | ASSLRGVRTDTQY
TRBV12-3/TRBV12-4 | 10 | ASSPDRGGYT
TRBV11-2 | 13 | ASSLDRGQGETQY
TRBV19 | 11 | ASREGANTEAF
TRBV6-5 | 14 | ASSYLDSGGLATQY
TRBV4-2 | 13 | ASSQVGQGSYGYT
TRBV4-3 | 12 | ASSQGGTQETQY
TRBV7-2 | 13 | ASRTLAEGLLEQY
TRBV13 | 11 | ASSLFTSYEQY
TRBV27 | 9 | ASSWGSEQY
TRBV7-2 | 12 | ASSVSHYLYEQY
TRBV5-4 | 13 | ASSYGGLSGNEQF
TRBV5-4 | 15 | ASSLAPSGSSGNTIY
TRBV2 | 14 | ASRDPFTGSNQPQH
TRBV18 | 10 | ASSPMGQEAF
TRBV19 | 13 | ASSKDRGVTYEQY
TRBV10-3 | 12 | ATFKGLSYNEQF